Below are 14 T cell receptor beta chains sequenced from a single sample in a study of T cells in Graves' hyperthyroidism and ophthalmopathy. What was amplified from RNA transcripts were TCR beta CDR3 regions. A first-round RT-PCR of the TCR CDR3 used the HTBI primer set. TCRdb reprocessed the multiplex PCR reads via MiXCR and lists one record per CDR3 protein. Here the sample spans 500,000 to 750,000 distinct CDR3 sequences, about 43% being singletons. The sample comprised peripheral blood or thyroid tissue (not recorded which). These receptors came from a young woman with Graves' hyperthyroidism.

This clonotype was detected many times. The chain couples TRBV20-1 to TRBJ1-1; D might be TRBD1 (6 bases). The germline gives CDR1 DFQATT, CDR2 SNEGSKA (reference sequence). There are 14 residues in the CDR3. V was trimmed by 5 bases and J by 4 bases, leaving 17 bases between them. The CDR3 DNA follows: TGCAGTGCTCCCCGATTGGGGGCTGGCACTGAAGCTTTCTTT. Translating gives CSAPRLGAGTEAFF.

This chain uses TRBV7-9 with TRBJ1-3; 10 positions match TRBD1. The V gene end was trimmed by 5 bases and the J gene end by 7 bases; junction bases not matched to a gene: 8. Germline V gives CDR1 SEHNR, CDR2 FQNEAQ (reference sequence). The CDR3 has 15 amino acids. The CDR3 here is CASSPQMGQGNTIYF. CDR3 in DNA: TGTGCCAGCAGCCCTCAAATGGGACAGGGGAACACCATATATTTT.

This clonotype was seen ten or more times. This chain links TRBV6-5 with TRBJ2-7, with D perhaps assigned TRBD1 or TRBD2 (6 bases each). Per the germline V gene, CDR1 is MNHEY and CDR2 is SVGAGI. There are 13 residues in the CDR3. Deletions cut 7 bases from V and 5 bases from J, with 15 bases between. The CDR3 nucleotides read TGTGCCAGCACCCCCTGGGGGGCCAACGAGCAGTACTTC. Amino acid sequence: CASTPWGANEQYF.

The gene calls are TRBV10-3 and TRBJ2-6; TRBD1 might be the D (7 bases). CDR1 ENHRY and CDR2 SYGVKD come from the germline V gene. The V end lost 0 bases, the J end lost 3 bases, and 15 bases lay between the germline ends. This CDR3 region has 18 residues. The DNA for the CDR3 is TGTGCCATCAGTGAGTCGGGATACAGGGGAGGTGGGGCCAACGTCCTGACTTTC. It codes for CAISESGYRGGGANVLTF.

This clonotype was observed at least ten times. The CDR3 loop is CSARTGAPGNTEAFF. CDR3 coding DNA: TGCAGTGCCCGCACAGGGGCCCCTGGGAACACTGAAGCTTTCTTT. The J gene is TRBJ1-1, the V gene TRBV20-1, with 7 bases lining up with TRBD1. Trimming removed 6 bases from V and 1 base from J; junction bases left unmatched: 11. Germline V gene lookup returns CDR1 DFQATT and CDR2 SNEGSKA (reference sequence). The CDR3 spans 15 residues.

This clonotype was seen ten or more times. The CDR3 DNA sequence: TGTGCCAGTCAACAGGGGCAGACGCCCCTCCACTTT. This gives the protein CASQQGQTPLHF. The rearrangement joins TRBV19 to TRBJ1-6, with 7 bases aligning to TRBD1. The CDR3 sequence is 12 residues long. V lost 8 bases and J lost 13; bases outside the gene matches: 8. CDR1 and CDR2 from the germline V gene are LNHDA and SQIVND (reference sequence). Full variable domain (outside the CDR3, taken from reference TRBV19 and TRBJ1-6): DGGITQSPKYLFRKEGQNVTLSCEQNLNHDAMYWYRQDPGQGLRLIYYSQIVNDFQKGDIAEGYSVSREKKESFPLTVTSAQKNPTAFYLCASQQGQTPLHFGNGTRLTVT.

This clonotype was observed a few times. The chain recombines TRBV6-6 with TRBJ2-7, with 7 bases fitting TRBD1. There are 15 residues in the CDR3. The junction had 2 bases not matched to a gene; V was cut back by 0 bases and J by 0 bases. CDR1 and CDR2 (germline): MNHNY, SVGAGI (reference sequence). The CDR3 bases are TGTGCCAGCAGTTACTCGAACAGGGGCTCCTACGAGCAGTACTTC. Translating it yields CASSYSNRGSYEQYF.

This clonotype was detected many times. The chain joins TRBV4-2 to TRBJ1-4, with 9 positions matching TRBD1. There are 16 residues in the CDR3. Trimming took 0 bases from V and 5 from J; bases not matched to a gene: 4. Germline V gene data show CDR1 as LGHNA and CDR2 as YNFKEQ. CDR3 DNA: TGTGCCAGCAGCCAAGAAATGGGACAGGGAAATGAAAAACTGTTTTTT. Translating gives CASSQEMGQGNEKLFF.

This clonotype was seen ten or more times. The chain carries TRBV20-1 and TRBJ2-7; TRBD2 matches 9 bases. Per germline, CDR1 DFQATT and CDR2 SNEGSKA (reference sequence). This CDR3 has 12 residues. V trimming: 3 bases; J trimming: 6 bases; junction bases outside the gene matches: 3. Here the CDR3 DNA reads TGCAGTGCTAGGACTAGCGGCCCCGAGCAGTACTTC. Translated, it gives CSARTSGPEQYF.

CDR3 sequence: CSVIAGKGANVLTF. The CDR3, as DNA: TGCAGTGTTATAGCAGGGAAAGGGGCCAACGTCCTGACTTTC. The gene calls are TRBV20-1 and TRBJ2-6, with a tentative D call TRBD1 (5 bases). Between the trimmed V and J ends, which lost 7 bases and 4 bases, there was a span of 14 bases. The germline gives CDR1 DFQATT, CDR2 SNEGSKA (reference sequence). The CDR3 has 14 residues.

This clonotype came up many times. This chain links TRBV7-9 with TRBJ1-3; D gene unclear. The germline V and J ends were trimmed by 4 bases and 1 base, with 17 bases remaining between them. CDR1 SEHNR and CDR2 FQNEAQ come from the germline V gene (reference sequence). The CDR3 is made up of 17 amino acids. The CDR3 spells CASSSALGRSSGNTIYF. CDR3 sequence (DNA): TGTGCCAGCAGCTCTGCCCTGGGGAGGTCGTCTGGAAACACCATATATTTT.

The sample holds many counts of this clonotype. J is TRBJ1-2 and V is TRBV10-2; 8 bases map to TRBD1. Germline assignment: CDR1 WSHSY and CDR2 SAAADI. This CDR3 has 12 residues. The V and J ends lost 8 bases and 3 bases, in that order; junction bases with no gene match: 2. This CDR3 reads CASATGDYGYTF. CDR3 DNA sequence: TGCGCCAGCGCGACAGGGGACTATGGCTACACCTTC.

This clonotype has only a few counts. The CDR3 coding sequence is TGCGCCAGCAGCTTGGGCCAGGTTATCTACGAGCAGTACTTC. Amino acid sequence: CASSLGQVIYEQYF. The chain recombines TRBV5-1 with TRBJ2-7; D unresolved. The CDR3 runs 14 residues. V lost 0 bases, J lost 3 bases, and 10 bases lay in between. CDR1 and CDR2 (germline): SGHRS, YFSETQ.

This clonotype was observed many times. The chain combines TRBV19 with TRBJ1-5; no clear D. V lost 3 bases, J lost 14 bases, and 11 bases lay in between. This CDR3 contains 11 residues. Germline V gene data show CDR1 as LNHDA and CDR2 as SQIVND (reference sequence). This CDR3 reads CASSIGAGEHF. CDR3 nucleotides: TGTGCCAGTAGTATTGGCGCCGGAGAGCATTTT.